Each of the 24 T cell receptor beta chains below was sequenced from the same sample in a study of T-cell memory formation after mild COVID-19. TCRdb reprocessed the 5' RACE reads with MiXCR, giving one entry per CDR3 protein. The sample has hundreds of thousands of distinct CDR3 sequences, 15% to 20% seen once; the top ten hold around 24%. Sequencing was performed on PBMCs or a T cell subset sorted from them (not recorded which). These TCRs come from a man aged 18 to 29 who had mild COVID-19 (a few samples of this study predate the infection). Cell type and time point are not known.

V usage is TRBV2 and J usage is TRBJ1-5; D gene uncertain. The germline V gene has CDR1 SNHLY and CDR2 FYNNEI. V gave up 3 bases and J gave up 5 bases, with 11 bases separating them. The CDR3 has 14 residues. The chain's CDR3 is CASSEGWGDQPQHF. For the CDR3, the DNA is TGTGCCAGCAGTGAGGGTTGGGGTGATCAGCCCCAGCATTTT.

This sequence joins TRBV20-1 and TRBJ1-6, with D unresolved. The CDR3 is 14 amino acids. The V end lost 5 bases, the J end lost 7 bases, and 15 bases lay between the germline ends. CDR1 is DFQATT, CDR2 SNEGSKA, per germline (reference sequence). The CDR3 DNA follows: TGCAGTGCTCCGCCCGCGGCGGGGAATTCACCCCTCCACTTT. It translates to CSAPPAAGNSPLHF.

This clonotype came up a few times. The chain employs TRBV4-1 and TRBJ1-1; TRBD1 aligns across 9 bases. Trimming at V came to 4 bases and at J to 0 bases, leaving 9 bases not matched to a gene. The V gene's germline CDR1 is MGHRA and CDR2 YSYEKL. This CDR3 contains 17 residues. The CDR3 bases are TGCGCCAGCAGCCTTGGACAGGGGAAACCCATGAACACTGAAGCTTTCTTT. Translated: CASSLGQGKPMNTEAFF.

The J gene is TRBJ2-1, the V gene TRBV9, with 7 bases fitting TRBD2. V trimming: 4 bases; J trimming: 5 bases; junction bases outside the gene matches: 9. The germline V gene encodes CDR1 SGDLS and CDR2 YYNGEE. The CDR3 has 15 residues. The CDR3 loop reads CASSKAPSGNNEQFF. The CDR3 DNA follows: TGTGCCAGCAGCAAGGCGCCTAGCGGAAACAATGAGCAGTTCTTC.

This clonotype was seen only a few times. CDR3 nucleotide sequence: TGTGCCAGCAGTCCCGCCGCAGCGGACGTGAACATTCAGTACTTC. Translating it yields CASSPAAADVNIQYF. The genes are TRBV27 and TRBJ2-4; maybe TRBD2 (5 bases). V gave up 5 bases and J gave up 7 bases, with 18 bases separating them. CDR3 length equals 15 residues. Germline CDR1 and CDR2: MNHEY and SMNVEV (reference sequence).

This clonotype came up a few times. The chain is built from TRBV6-6 and TRBJ1-5, with D possibly matching TRBD1 (5 bases). Trimming shortened V by 2 bases and J by 3 bases, and 8 bases separated the two germline ends. This CDR3 comprises 14 residues. In germline, CDR1 is MNHNY, CDR2 SVGAGI (reference sequence). Here the CDR3 DNA reads TGTGCCAGCAGTTACAGGGGTCACAATCAGCCCCAGCATTTT. It specifies CASSYRGHNQPQHF.

V usage is TRBV5-5 and J usage is TRBJ2-3; D uncertain. This CDR3 comprises 16 residues. Germline assignment: CDR1 SGHKS and CDR2 YYEKEE (reference sequence). V was cut by 0 bases and J by 2 bases, with 13 bases left in between. The CDR3 protein is CASSLAVAGATDTQYF. The CDR3 region has the DNA TGTGCCAGCAGCTTGGCCGTGGCAGGTGCCACAGATACGCAGTATTTT.

The chain joins TRBV2 to TRBJ2-5; no definite D call. This CDR3 comprises 12 residues. Germline CDR1 and CDR2: SNHLY and FYNNEI. The V and J ends lost 9 bases and 1 base respectively, with 9 bases between them. The CDR3 DNA is TGTGCCAGTTCCGGGCCCCAAGAGACCCAGTACTTC. This encodes CASSGPQETQYF.

This clonotype came up a few times. The chain joins TRBV7-9 to TRBJ2-3, with TRBD2 matching over 11 bases. This CDR3 contains 16 residues. Losses at the gene ends were 10 bases for V and 4 bases for J; bases not matched to a gene: 13. Germline values: CDR1 SEHNR, CDR2 FQNEAQ (reference sequence). The CDR3 loop is CAIEARELAGADTQYF. The CDR3 DNA reads TGTGCCATAGAAGCCCGAGAACTAGCGGGGGCAGATACGCAGTATTTT.

A few counts support this clonotype. The V and J genes are TRBV19 and TRBJ1-6; no clear D gene. This CDR3 is built from 12 residues. The germline gives CDR1 LNHDA, CDR2 SQIVND (reference sequence). Trimming shortened V by 5 bases and J by 8 bases, and 7 bases separated the two germline ends. The CDR3 coding sequence is TGTGCCAGTAGTGCCGGGCATTCACCCCTCCACTTT. It codes for CASSAGHSPLHF.

This clonotype has only a few counts. The rearrangement uses TRBV4-1 and TRBJ1-5; no reliable D call. Trimming shortened V by 0 bases and J by 4 bases, and 10 bases separated the two germline ends. Germline values: CDR1 MGHRA, CDR2 YSYEKL. There are 15 residues in the CDR3. CDR3 in DNA: TGCGCCAGCAGCCAAGAAAGGCAAGAAAATCAGCCCCAGCATTTT. Its translation is CASSQERQENQPQHF.

This rearrangement joins TRBV4-3 to TRBJ2-3; tentatively, D is TRBD1 or TRBD2 (6 bases each). V was cut by 1 base and J by 5 bases, with 19 bases left in between. This CDR3 comprises 17 residues. The germline CDR1 and CDR2 sequences are LGHNA and YSLEER. CDR3 residues: CASSQVVLPGARDTQYF. CDR3 nucleotides: TGCGCCAGCAGCCAAGTTGTACTCCCGGGGGCCCGAGATACGCAGTATTTT.

This clonotype was observed a handful of times. V usage is TRBV4-1 and J usage is TRBJ2-3; weak D call: TRBD2 (5 bases). V lost 1 base and J 6 bases, leaving 14 bases between the germline ends. The CDR3 is 15 residues long. Germline V CDR1 and CDR2: MGHRA, YSYEKL. CDR3 bases: TGCGCCAGCAGCCAAGTACTCGCGGGCGGGGATACGCAGTATTTT. The encoded protein is CASSQVLAGGDTQYF.

This clonotype has a handful of counts. V usage is TRBV6-2 or TRBV6-3 and J usage is TRBJ2-3; TRBD2 is a possible D gene (5 bases). Germline V gene lookup returns CDR1 MNHEY and CDR2 SVGEGT. The CDR3 contains 14 residues. V lost 3 bases to trimming and J lost 1 base, with 8 bases between them. The CDR3 loop is CASSYIGGTDTQYF. CDR3 DNA sequence: TGTGCCAGCAGTTATATCGGGGGCACAGATACGCAGTATTTT.

This clonotype was counted only a few times. The V gene is TRBV19, the J gene TRBJ2-1; 9 bases line up with TRBD2. CDR1 is LNHDA, CDR2 SQIVND, per germline (reference sequence). This CDR3 spans 16 amino acids. With 1 base clipped from V and 8 bases from J, the junction kept 9 bases outside the gene matches. CDR3 nucleotides: TGTGCCAGTAGTATAGCTGGGCGGGGGGGCCAAGATGAGCAGTTCTTC. Its protein is CASSIAGRGGQDEQFF.

The sample holds a few counts of this clonotype. The chain links TRBV12-3 or TRBV12-4 to TRBJ1-2; 9 bases are a match to TRBD1. The junction had 5 bases not matched to a gene; V was cut back by 1 base and J by 5 bases. The CDR3 covers 15 residues. CDR3 bases: TGTGCCAGCAGTTTAGACAGGGGGCGCTTGTATGGCTACACCTTC. Amino acids: CASSLDRGRLYGYTF.

On this clonotype: A junction end diverges from the germline sequence, so it may reflect a read error. CDR3 region: CAMGVYNEQLF. DNA of the CDR3: TGTGCCATGGGAGTATACAATGAGCAGTTATTC. V is TRBV2 and J is TRBJ2-1; possible D gene TRBD2, 5 bases. CDR1 is SNHLY and CDR2 is FYNNEI in the germline V gene. The CDR3 length is 11 residues.

This clonotype occurred a few times. V is TRBV9 and J is TRBJ2-3; TRBD1 agrees at 9 bases. The length of the CDR3 is 16 residues. J was trimmed by 1 base and V by 5 bases; bases with no gene match: 8. Germline CDR1 reads SGDLS; CDR2 reads YYNGEE. CDR3 coding DNA: TGTGCCAGCAGTGCCCGACAGGGGGGGGGCACAGATACGCAGTATTTT. Translation: CASSARQGGGTDTQYF.

This sequence joins TRBV4-3 and TRBJ2-3; perhaps TRBD2 as D (5 bases). The germline V and J ends were trimmed by 0 bases and 4 bases, with 5 bases remaining between them. The germline gives CDR1 LGHNA, CDR2 YSLEER. The length of the CDR3 is 13 residues. CDR3 DNA sequence: TGCGCCAGCAGCCAAGACGGGGCAGATACGCAGTATTTT. It yields the protein CASSQDGADTQYF.

This clonotype was picked up a small number of times. The chain combines TRBV20-1 with TRBJ2-2, with D perhaps assigned TRBD1 or TRBD2 (5 bases each). The germline V gene has CDR1 DFQATT and CDR2 SNEGSKA (reference sequence). The CDR3 has 13 residues. Trimming removed 6 bases at V and 0 bases at J, with 8 bases between. The CDR3, as DNA: TGCAGTGCCCTGGGGGCGAACACCGGGGAGCTGTTTTTT. Its translation is CSALGANTGELFF.

The gene calls are TRBV7-9 and TRBJ2-7; 7 nucleotides line up with TRBD1. Per germline, CDR1 SEHNR and CDR2 FQNEAQ (reference sequence). V lost 5 bases, J lost 5 bases, and 6 bases stayed unmatched. CDR3 length: 13 amino acids. For the CDR3, the DNA is TGTGCCAGCAGCCCTAGGGGGCTTGACGAGCAGTACGTC. Its protein is CASSPRGLDEQYV.

This clonotype showed up just a few times. V gene TRBV4-2 combines with J gene TRBJ2-7, with D uncertain. This CDR3 comprises 13 residues. Trimming stripped 0 bases from V and 3 bases from J, with 6 bases between. Germline V lookup: CDR1 LGHNA, CDR2 YNFKEQ. The CDR3 protein is CASSQEYSYEQYF. CDR3 nucleotide sequence: TGTGCCAGCAGCCAAGAATACAGCTACGAGCAGTACTTC.

This clonotype was detected once. DNA of the CDR3: TGTGCCAGCAGGGGGGTTAACTCTGGGGCCAACGTCCTGACTTTC. It is translated as CASRGVNSGANVLTF. V and J are TRBV6-5 and TRBJ2-6; D might be TRBD1 or TRBD2, each matching 5 bases. Germline-derived CDR1 and CDR2 are MNHEY and SVGAGI. Trimming took 6 bases from V and 0 from J, leaving 9 bases between them. This CDR3 is built from 15 residues.

The chain uses TRBV7-8 and TRBJ1-1; D may be TRBD1 (5 bases). This CDR3 is built from 13 residues. V was pared by 1 base and J by 8 bases, with 11 bases between. The germline CDR1 and CDR2 sequences are SGHVS and FQNEAQ. CDR3 region: CASSLVGEGEAFF. The CDR3 bases are TGTGCCAGCAGCTTAGTGGGGGAGGGAGAAGCTTTCTTT.